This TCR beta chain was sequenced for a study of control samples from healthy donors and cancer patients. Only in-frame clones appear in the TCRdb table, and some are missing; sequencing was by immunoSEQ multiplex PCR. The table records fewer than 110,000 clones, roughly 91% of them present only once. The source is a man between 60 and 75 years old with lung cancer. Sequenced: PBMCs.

CDR3 DNA sequence: TGTGCCAGCTCACCAAGGCAGGGCGCAACTAATGAAAAACTGTTTTTT. It yields the protein CASSPRQGATNEKLFF. The chain links TRBV18 to TRBJ1-4; D is perhaps TRBD1 (5 bases). The V end lost 2 bases, the J end lost 0 bases, and 10 bases lay between the germline ends. The CDR3 totals 16 residues. The germline gives CDR1 KGHSH, CDR2 LQKENI.